This note documents a single T cell receptor (beta chain) sequence. These data belong to a study of memory CD4+ T cells and cytomegalovirus serostatus. Single viable CD3+CD4+CD8-CD45RO+ cells were sorted as the memory CD4+ T cells. Germline loops: CDR1 SGHDN, CDR2 FVKESK. The length of the CDR3 is 14 residues. J was trimmed by 10 bases and V by 4 bases; bases with no gene match: 12. Profiling relied on immunoSEQ multiplex PCR, and the TCRdb table lists in-frame clones only, not all of them. The data contain some 50,000 clones, around 77% of them seen just once; the ten biggest clones take up 0.61%. This clonotype originated in an adult in good health and CMV-seronegative. The sequenced sample consisted of memory CD4+ T cells from blood. The chain links TRBV14 to TRBJ2-5; 7 positions match TRBD1. The CDR3 is CASSPRTGRLGQYF. CDR3 bases: TGTGCCAGCAGCCCCCGGACAGGCCGGTTGGGCCAGTACTTC.